What follows are 21 T cell receptor beta chains derived from one specimen sequenced in a study of T cells in women clearing cervical HPV infection. Assay: immunoSEQ multiplex PCR; the TCRdb copy retains only in-frame clones and omits some. This table lists about 21,000 clones. The sequenced sample was blood buffy coat. These receptors were taken from a woman between 18 and 70 years old with a cervical HPV16 infection that either progressed to CIN3+ or cleared (not recorded which).

As for this clone: Read sequence stops 3 residues before the CDR3 end, and the germline J gene provides the missing end. This sequence joins TRBV5-1 and TRBJ1-2, with 7 bases lining up with TRBD1. The germline V gene has CDR1 SGHRS and CDR2 YFSETQ. The CDR3 spans 13 residues. The part of the CDR3 DNA that was read is TGCGCCAGCAGCTTGGCGGACAGGTTAGAC. Its translation: CASSLADRLD. The entire CDR3 reads CASSLADRLDYTF.

Worth noting for this clone: The CDR3 end is not reached by the read, which stops 3 residues before it; the germline J gene fills it in. The rearrangement joins TRBV7-2 to TRBJ2-5, with D possibly matching TRBD2 (6 bases). Germline V gives CDR1 SGHTA, CDR2 FQGNSA. The ends were cut back, 3 bases at V and 5 bases at J, with 16 bases in the middle. This CDR3 region has 15 residues. The CDR3 sequence is CASSFGSGWLETQYF. The CDR3 DNA, read in part, is TGTGCCAGCAGCTTTGGTAGCGGTTGGCTGGAGACC.

In the case of this clone: The read ends 3 residues before the CDR3 terminus; that terminus is restored from the germline J gene. The chain combines TRBV29-1 with TRBJ2-1, with a tentative D call TRBD2 (6 bases). Trimming took 7 bases from V and 9 from J, leaving 16 bases between them. CDR3 length: 12 amino acids. Germline CDR1 and CDR2: SQVTM and ANQGSEA. The sequenced part of the CDR3 DNA is TGCAGCGAAGCGGGTCCGAAGAGTGAG. This encodes CSEAGPKSE. The CDR3, in full, reads CSEAGPKSEQFF.

With respect to this clone: The CDR3 is cut off 3 residues early in the read; its end comes from the germline J gene. The chain combines TRBV6-1 with TRBJ1-6; D gene unclear. The CDR3 extends over 15 amino acids. V was pared by 1 base and J by 5 bases, with 9 bases between. From germline, CDR1 is MNHNS and CDR2 SASEGT. Incomplete CDR3 DNA: TGTGCCAGCAGTGAAGTGGGCCGAAATAATTCACCC. This translates into CASSEVGRNNSP. In full, the CDR3 reads CASSEVGRNNSPLHF.

A note on this clone: The CDR3 is cut off 3 residues early in the read; its end comes from the germline J gene. The chain employs TRBV2 and TRBJ1-2; 10 bases align to TRBD1. Unmatched junction bases numbered 10, after V lost 6 bases and J lost 3 bases. This CDR3 region has 16 residues. Germline V gene data show CDR1 as SNHLY and CDR2 as FYNNEI. CDR3 DNA (partial): TGTGCCAGCAGCAAAAGGGGGACAGGGGAGCACTATGGC. Its protein is CASSKRGTGEHYG. The whole CDR3 protein reads CASSKRGTGEHYGYTF.

As to this clone: The read ends 3 residues before the CDR3 terminus; that terminus is restored from the germline J gene. The V and J genes are TRBV30 and TRBJ1-1; D unresolved. The CDR3 covers 13 residues. V was clipped by 3 bases and J by 6 bases, with 14 bases between them. Germline assignment: CDR1 GTSNPN and CDR2 SVGIG (reference sequence). CDR3 DNA (partial): TGTGCCTGGAGAAACCCAGGAGTCGCTGAA. Its protein is CAWRNPGVAE. The whole CDR3 sequence is CAWRNPGVAEAFF.

Of note for this clone: Coverage ceases 3 residues before the CDR3 finishes, and the germline J gene fills in the end. This sequence joins TRBV24-1 and TRBJ2-2; a possible D gene is TRBD2 (5 bases). Trimming cost V 10 bases and J 3 bases, with 14 bases left between them. CDR3 length: 14 amino acids. In germline, CDR1 is KGHDR, CDR2 SFDVKD. The sequenced CDR3 bases are TGTGCCACACGGGGAACAGACCACACCGGGGAG. It encodes CATRGTDHTGE. The whole CDR3 is CATRGTDHTGELFF.

On this clone: The read finishes 3 residues shy of the CDR3 end, and the germline J gene is used to complete it. The chain employs TRBV11-3 and TRBJ1-1, with 9 bases aligning to TRBD1. Trimming cost V 5 bases and J 4 bases; bases outside gene matches: 5. Germline V gene data show CDR1 as SGHNT and CDR2 as YENEEA. The CDR3 has 14 residues. This CDR3 is CASSHRGLGTEAFF. The covered CDR3 bases are TGTGCCAGCAGCCACAGGGGGCTGGGCACTGAA.

Turning to this clone: The sequenced fragment ends 3 residues before the CDR3 boundary, so the rest is inferred from the germline J gene. The chain joins TRBV5-4 to TRBJ2-7; no clear D. Germline V gene sequence: CDR1 SGHNT, CDR2 YYREEE (reference sequence). V was trimmed by 0 bases and J by 6 bases, leaving 10 bases between them. The CDR3 covers 13 residues. CDR3 sequence: CASSLGASREQYF. CDR3 DNA, as far as it was read: TGTGCCAGCAGCTTGGGAGCTTCACGCGAG.

As concerns this clone: The read stops 3 residues short of the end of the CDR3; the missing end is completed from the germline J gene. The chain couples TRBV19 to TRBJ1-2; 8 nucleotides agree with TRBD1. This CDR3 spans 14 amino acids. Germline V gene lookup returns CDR1 LNHDA and CDR2 SQIVND (reference sequence). With V trimmed by 4 bases and J by 6 bases, 7 bases remained unmatched. This chain's CDR3 is CASSNSGQANGYTF. The CDR3 DNA, read in part, is TGTGCCAGTAGTAACTCGGGACAGGCGAATGGC.

Concerning this clone itself: The read halts 3 residues ahead of the CDR3 end, with the missing end drawn from the germline J gene. The chain is built from TRBV2 and TRBJ2-2; weak D call: TRBD2 (6 bases). Germline values: CDR1 SNHLY, CDR2 FYNNEI. The CDR3 loop spans 16 amino acids. Trimming cost V 6 bases and J 4 bases, with 18 bases left between them. The sequenced part of the CDR3 DNA is TGTGCCAGCAGCCTCAATGCGGTCGGGGGCACCGGGGAG. Translated: CASSLNAVGGTGE. The entire CDR3 sequence reads CASSLNAVGGTGELFF.

On this clone: The read ends 3 residues early relative to the CDR3; the germline J gene fills the gap. V gene TRBV3-1 (or the pseudogene TRBV3-2) combines with J gene TRBJ1-2, with D hard to call. CDR1 and CDR2 (germline): LGHDT, YNNKEL (reference sequence). V was pared by 1 base and J by 3 bases, with 3 bases between. CDR3 length equals 12 residues. The DNA read from the CDR3 is TGTGCCAGCAGCCAAGCGGACTATGGC. Amino acid sequence: CASSQADYG. The CDR3 in full is CASSQADYGYTF.

As to this clone: The read ends 3 residues shy of where the CDR3 ends; the end is completed using the germline J gene. The V and J genes are TRBV30 and TRBJ2-7, with 7 bases identical to TRBD2. V lost 0 bases and J lost 4; bases outside the gene matches: 12. The CDR3 length is 16 residues. Germline CDR1 reads GTSNPN; CDR2 reads SVGIG (reference sequence). CDR3 bases read: TGTGCCTGGAGTGTACTCTTGGGGGGAGCGGGGTACGAG. Translation gives CAWSVLLGGAGYE. The whole CDR3 protein reads CAWSVLLGGAGYEQYF.

With respect to this clone: The sequenced fragment ends 3 residues before the CDR3 boundary, so the rest is inferred from the germline J gene. The V and J genes are TRBV11-2 and TRBJ2-3; D perhaps matches TRBD1 (5 bases). Germline assignment: CDR1 SGHAT and CDR2 FQNNGV. Trimming left V 0 bases short and J 3 bases short, with 10 bases between. The CDR3 is made up of 15 amino acids. The sequenced CDR3 bases are TGTGCCAGCAGCTTAGATACAAGGGGTACAGATACG. This gives the protein CASSLDTRGTDT. The full CDR3 reads CASSLDTRGTDTQYF.

About this clone: The CDR3 is cut off 3 residues early in the read; its end comes from the germline J gene. This rearrangement joins TRBV20-1 to TRBJ1-4; unclear D gene. The length of the CDR3 is 13 residues. In germline, CDR1 is DFQATT, CDR2 SNEGSKA (reference sequence). Trimming pared 0 bases from V and 8 bases from J, leaving 10 bases between. Partial CDR3 DNA: TGCAGTGCTAGAGAAACGAGAGCAGAAAAA. It specifies CSARETRAEK. The full CDR3 reads CSARETRAEKLFF.

CDR3 protein: CAWSVPASIPGEKLFF. The sequenced part of the CDR3 DNA is TGTGCCTGGAGTGTTCCGGCCTCAATTCCGGGGGAAAAA. J is TRBJ1-4 and V is TRBV30, with D hard to call. The read finishes 3 residues shy of the CDR3 end, and the germline J gene is used to complete it. Germline assignment: CDR1 GTSNPN and CDR2 SVGIG (reference sequence). V was cut by 0 bases and J by 8 bases, with 19 bases left in between. The CDR3 length is 16 residues.

As regards this clone: The DNA ends 3 residues before the CDR3 does, and the rest of the CDR3 is filled in from the germline J gene. The chain uses TRBV19 and TRBJ2-3; maybe TRBD1 (5 bases). Trimming took 1 base from V and 4 from J, leaving 12 bases between them. The CDR3 has 15 residues. Looked up from germline, CDR1 is LNHDA and CDR2 is SQIVND (reference sequence). The chain's CDR3 is CASSIGPGRPDTQYF. The CDR3 DNA, read in part, is TGTGCCAGTAGTATAGGTCCAGGGCGGCCAGATACG.

A word on this clone: With the read ending 3 residues before the CDR3 end, the germline J gene is used to fill in that end. The chain links TRBV20-1 to TRBJ2-2; tentatively, D is TRBD2 (6 bases). The germline V gene has CDR1 DFQATT and CDR2 SNEGSKA (reference sequence). The CDR3 is 13 residues long. V lost 7 bases, J lost 2 bases, and 11 bases lay in between. CDR3 bases read: TGCAGTGTATCTGCGGGAAACACCGGGGAG. This encodes CSVSAGNTGE. The whole CDR3 sequence reads CSVSAGNTGELFF.

For this clone: The junction departs from germline at one end; a sequencing error may be responsible. CDR3 sequence: CASSSVSGGTQYF. The sequenced part of the CDR3 DNA is TGTGCTAGCAGCTCCGTTTCCGGAGGGACG. The chain employs TRBV7-7 and TRBJ2-3; D possibly corresponds to TRBD2 (6 bases). The CDR3 end is not reached by the read, which stops 3 residues before it; the germline J gene fills it in. Germline CDR1 reads SSHAT; CDR2 reads FNYEAQ (reference sequence). This CDR3 has 13 amino acids.

Regarding this clone: The CDR3 is cut off 3 residues early in the read; its end comes from the germline J gene. This chain uses TRBV2 with TRBJ2-1; D unresolved. The CDR3 spans 12 residues. Germline values: CDR1 SNHLY, CDR2 FYNNEI. V was pared by 2 bases and J by 8 bases, with 7 bases between. CDR3 DNA, as far as it was read: TGTGCCAGCAGTGAACCGGGTGATGAG. Protein product: CASSEPGDE. The whole CDR3 region reads CASSEPGDEQFF.

Of note for this clone: The read is 3 residues too short to cover the CDR3 end, so that end is filled in from the germline J gene. V gene TRBV6-2 or TRBV6-3 combines with J gene TRBJ2-5; TRBD2 matches at 10 bases. Per the germline V gene, CDR1 is MNHEY and CDR2 is SVGEGT. The CDR3 is 15 amino acids. V lost 5 bases and J lost 1; bases outside the gene matches: 4. The chain's CDR3 is CASSPSGGVQETQYF. CDR3 bases read: TGTGCCAGCAGTCCTAGCGGGGGTGTCCAAGAGACC.